Listed below are T cell receptor beta chains from one sample, sequenced in a study of shared clonotypes between healthy human individuals. Measured with immunoSEQ multiplex PCR; TCRdb has only the in-frame clones, and not every one. The sample lists about 480,000 clones, 70% to 80% occurring once. The material sequenced was PBMCs. Source of these receptors: a woman aged 40 to 50 in good health. Some clones in this sample may be carry-over from other donors' samples. Each CDR3 is given with its conserved first and last residue. D genes are given only for firm matches. Some rows mark clone size as missing; the rest say once, few, many or name a class of expanded clone.

>NA|TRBD1|15|TRBJ2-5|TRBV30
TGTGCCTGCCGTAGGGACAGGGGGCTCTGGGAGACCCAGTACTTC
CACRRDRGLWETQYF
>NA|NA|20|TRBJ2-7|TRBV11-3
TGTGCCAGCGGATTCGACAGGTTCCGGCTGGGGACTCCCAAATCAGGCGAGCAGTACTTC
CASGFDRFRLGTPKSGEQYF
>NA|NA|13|TRBJ2-3|TRBV6-5
TGTGCCAGCAGAGTCAGTGGCACAGATACGCAGTATTTT
CASRVSGTDTQYF
>NA|NA|16|TRBJ2-1|TRBV9
TGTGCCAGCAGCGTAGAGGCCGGGGGTTACAGGGGTGAGCAGTTCTTC
CASSVEAGGYRGEQFF
>NA|TRBD2|14|TRBJ2-3|TRBV2
TGTGCCAGCAGTGTACTAGCGGGGGGGGATACGCAGTATTTT
CASSVLAGGDTQYF
>few|NA|15|TRBJ2-5|TRBV5-6
TGTGCCAGCAGCTTGGAGAAGGGCAGACAAGAGACCCAGTACTTC
CASSLEKGRQETQYF
>NA|NA|15|TRBJ2-5|TRBV7-3
TGTGCCAGCAGCTTGGGCCTTAACCGGGAAGAGACCCAGTACTTC
CASSLGLNREETQYF
>NA|TRBD2|15|TRBJ2-7|TRBV5-1
TGCGCCAGCAGCTGGGTCGAGGGACTAGCCTACGAGCAGTACTTC
CASSWVEGLAYEQYF
>NA|NA|15|TRBJ2-3|TRBV7-8
TGTGCCAGCAGATCGGCAGCGGGACACACAGATACGCAGTATTTT
CASRSAAGHTDTQYF
>NA|NA|13|TRBJ2-4|TRBV6-5
TGTGCCAGCAGTGCTTCGGGGCAGAGCATTCAGTACTTC
CASSASGQSIQYF
>NA|TRBD2|14|TRBJ2-3|TRBV19
TGTGCCAGTAGGGGGACTAGCGACACAGATACGCAGTATTTT
CASRGTSDTDTQYF
>NA|NA|12|TRBJ1-1|TRBV30
TGTGCCTGGAGTGTACAGCGGGACTGGGCTTTCTTT
CAWSVQRDWAFF
>NA|NA|15|TRBJ1-2|TRBV6-5
TGTGCCAGCAGTTCAAACTTGGGACTTTCCTATGGCTACACCTTC
CASSSNLGLSYGYTF
>NA|NA|13|TRBJ2-7|TRBV5-1
TGCGCCAGCAGCTTCACAGGGTTGGGGGAGCAGTACTTC
CASSFTGLGEQYF
>NA|NA|11|TRBJ2-7|TRBV7-9
TGTGCCAGCAGCCCCAACTACGAGCAGTACTTC
CASSPNYEQYF
>NA|NA|11|TRBJ2-7|TRBV28
TGTGCCAGCTCCGTTACCTACGAGCAGTACTTC
CASSVTYEQYF